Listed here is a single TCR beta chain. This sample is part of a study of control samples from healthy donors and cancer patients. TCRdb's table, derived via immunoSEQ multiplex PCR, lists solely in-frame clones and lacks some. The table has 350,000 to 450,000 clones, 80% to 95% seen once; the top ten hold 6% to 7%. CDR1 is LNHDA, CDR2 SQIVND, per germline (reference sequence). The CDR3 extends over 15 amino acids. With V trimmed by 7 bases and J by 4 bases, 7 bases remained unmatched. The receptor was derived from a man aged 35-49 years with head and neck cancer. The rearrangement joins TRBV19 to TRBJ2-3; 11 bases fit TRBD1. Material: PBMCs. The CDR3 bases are TGTGCCAGTACTAGGACAGGGGGCAGCGCAGATACGCAGTATTTT. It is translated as CASTRTGGSADTQYF.